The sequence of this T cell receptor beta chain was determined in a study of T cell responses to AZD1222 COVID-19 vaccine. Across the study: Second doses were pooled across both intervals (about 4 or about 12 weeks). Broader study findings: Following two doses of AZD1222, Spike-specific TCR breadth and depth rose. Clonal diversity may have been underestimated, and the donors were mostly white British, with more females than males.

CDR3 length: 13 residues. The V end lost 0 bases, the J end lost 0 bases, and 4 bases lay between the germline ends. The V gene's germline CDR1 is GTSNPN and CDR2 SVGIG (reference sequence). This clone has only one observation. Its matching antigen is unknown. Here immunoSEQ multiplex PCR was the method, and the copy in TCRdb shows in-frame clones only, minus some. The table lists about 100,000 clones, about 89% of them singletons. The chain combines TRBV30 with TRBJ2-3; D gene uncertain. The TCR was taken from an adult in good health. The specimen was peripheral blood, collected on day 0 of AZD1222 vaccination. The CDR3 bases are TGTGCCTGGAGTGTTGTCAGCACAGATACGCAGTATTTT. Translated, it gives CAWSVVSTDTQYF.